A single T cell receptor (beta chain) is shown here with its context. Sequencing was performed with immunoSEQ multiplex PCR; in TCRdb, only in-frame clones are kept and a portion is missing. Here the sample spans about 380,000 clones, roughly 91% being singletons. CDR1 and CDR2 from the germline V gene are SQVTM and ANQGSEA. This CDR3 contains 14 residues. Trimming shortened V by 4 bases and J by 4 bases, and 16 bases separated the two germline ends. This specimen comes from a study of blood T cell repertoires in COVID-19. As for the study in general: Samples representing acute and convalescent COVID-19 were sourced from the United States, Italy and Spain. The cDNA or gDNA used as material had been derived from T cells, B-cell-depleted T cells, or PBMCs.

Participant age was roughly 18 to 95 years, and participants resided in fewer than 30 US areas. Clinical histories supplied by participants themselves formed the basis of cohort assignment. This TCR came from a woman aged 18-30 years who had recovered from COVID-19. V usage is TRBV29-1 and J usage is TRBJ1-2; D gene unclear. Material for sequencing was PBMCs or T cells enriched from blood (not recorded which). CDR3 region: CSVARAGPLYGYTF. CDR3 in DNA: TGCAGCGTTGCCCGTGCAGGTCCCCTCTATGGCTACACCTTC.